Shown below are 5 T cell receptor beta chains from a single sample sequenced in a study of blood T cell repertoires in COVID-19. Using immunoSEQ multiplex PCR, the repertoire was profiled, and TCRdb retains in-frame clones only, with some absent. The table includes about 240,000 clones, about 80% detected once. Material: peripheral blood. These receptors were taken from a woman older than 75 with acute or convalescent COVID-19.

The J gene is TRBJ1-1, the V gene TRBV28; D might be TRBD1 (6 bases). The germline V gene has CDR1 MDHEN and CDR2 SYDVKM. Trimming stripped 3 bases from V and 10 bases from J, with 9 bases between. The CDR3 has 11 amino acids. The CDR3 spells CASSLGGGAFF. CDR3 nucleotide sequence: TGTGCCAGCAGTTTGGGAGGGGGAGCTTTCTTT. The variable domain in full, with the rest retrieved from reference TRBV28 and TRBJ1-1, is DVKVTQSSRYLVKRTGEKVFLECVQDMDHENMFWYRQDPGLGLRLIYFSYDVKMKEKGDIPEGYSVSREKKERFSLILESASTNQTSMYLCASSLGGGAFFGQGTRLTVV.

The J gene is TRBJ1-2, the V gene TRBV2, with D uncertain. CDR3 length: 14 amino acids. CDR1 SNHLY and CDR2 FYNNEI come from the germline V gene. V dropped 5 bases and J dropped 5 bases, with 15 bases sitting between them. As DNA, the CDR3 is TGTGCCAGCAGTTACAGTGTTCTAAATTATGGCTACACCTTC. Its protein is CASSYSVLNYGYTF.

This chain connects TRBV2 to TRBJ1-2; 12 nucleotides match TRBD1. Germline V lookup: CDR1 SNHLY, CDR2 FYNNEI. This CDR3 has 18 amino acids. V lost 8 bases to trimming and J lost 7 bases; unmatched junction nucleotides: 20. The CDR3 DNA reads TGTGCCAGCGGCCGATGGGGCACCGGGACAGGGGGCGTCGGTGGCTACACCTTC. Protein sequence: CASGRWGTGTGGVGGYTF. Together with reference TRBV2 and TRBJ1-2, the CDR3 gives the full variable domain: EPEVTQTPSHQVTQMGQEVILRCVPISNHLYFYWYRQILGQKVEFLVSFYNNEISEKSEIFDDQFSVERPDGSNFTLKIRSTKLEDSAMYFCASGRWGTGTGGVGGYTFGSGTRLTVV.

This chain links TRBV6-1 with TRBJ1-2; D remains ambiguous. Between the trimmed V and J ends, which lost 2 bases and 7 bases, there was a span of 5 bases. The CDR3 has 11 residues. Per the germline V gene, CDR1 is MNHNS and CDR2 is SASEGT. The CDR3 spells CASSELSGYTF. CDR3 in DNA: TGTGCCAGCAGTGAATTGAGTGGCTACACCTTC.

This clone was picked up a small number of times. The chain is built from TRBV5-8 and TRBJ2-5; tentative D call: TRBD2 (7 bases). The CDR3 extends over 15 amino acids. V gave up 2 bases and J gave up 2 bases, with 13 bases separating them. Per the germline V gene, CDR1 is SGHTS and CDR2 is YDEGEE. CDR3 nucleotides: TGTGCCAGCAGCTTCTCAGGGAGGGGGCAAGAGACCCAGTACTTC. Amino acids: CASSFSGRGQETQYF.